The T cell receptor beta chain under discussion was sequenced for a study of cytomegalovirus exposure and HLA in healthy donors. Primers included in the PCR were 60 Vbeta and 13 Jbeta primers. Assay: immunoSEQ multiplex PCR; the TCRdb copy retains only in-frame clones and omits some. Here the sample spans 150,000 to 200,000 clones, around 90% being singletons. The origin of this receptor is a woman between 18 and 29 years old in good health and CMV-seronegative. Sequencing was carried out using PBMCs.

The CDR3 nucleotides read TGTGCCAGCAGCACCGGGACAGGGAACCGACAGCCCCAGCATTTT. It specifies CASSTGTGNRQPQHF. The chain carries TRBV9 and TRBJ1-5, with 9 bases identical to TRBD1. The CDR3 length is 15 residues. Germline CDR1 and CDR2: SGDLS and YYNGEE. V was pared by 4 bases and J by 7 bases, with 9 bases of the junction left unmatched.